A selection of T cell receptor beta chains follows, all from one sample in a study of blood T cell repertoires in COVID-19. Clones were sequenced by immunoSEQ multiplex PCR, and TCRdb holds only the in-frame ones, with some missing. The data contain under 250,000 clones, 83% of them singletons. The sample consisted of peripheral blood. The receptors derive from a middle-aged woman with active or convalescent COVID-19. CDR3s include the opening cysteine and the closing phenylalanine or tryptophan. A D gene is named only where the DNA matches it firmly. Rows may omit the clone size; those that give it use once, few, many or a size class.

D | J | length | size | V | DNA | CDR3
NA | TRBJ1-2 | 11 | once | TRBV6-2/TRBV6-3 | TGTGCCAGCAGTCACACGTATGGCTACACCTTC | CASSHTYGYTF
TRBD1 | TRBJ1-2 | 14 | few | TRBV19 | TGTGCCAGTAGTATCGCAACAGGGGACTATGGCTACACCTTC | CASSIATGDYGYTF
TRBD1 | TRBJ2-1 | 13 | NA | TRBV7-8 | TGTGCCAGCAGCTTAAACAGGGGAAATGAGCAGTTCTTC | CASSLNRGNEQFF
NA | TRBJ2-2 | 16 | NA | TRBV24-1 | TGTGCCACCAGTGATTTATTCCCTGAGGCTACCGGGGAGCTGTTTTTT | CATSDLFPEATGELFF
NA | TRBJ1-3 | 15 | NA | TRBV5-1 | TGCGCCAGCAGCTTCAGGGGAGAGTCGGGAAACACCATATATTTT | CASSFRGESGNTIYF
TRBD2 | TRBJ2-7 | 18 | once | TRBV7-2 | TGTGCCAGCAGCTTAGGCATGCATCTAGCGGGGGACCACTACGAGCAGTACTTC | CASSLGMHLAGDHYEQYF
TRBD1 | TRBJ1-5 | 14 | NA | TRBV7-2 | TGTGCCAGCAGCTTATCCCCAGGGGGACAGCCCCAGCATTTT | CASSLSPGGQPQHF
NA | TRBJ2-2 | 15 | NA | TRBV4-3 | TGCGCCAGCAGCAAGGCGGGGGCGAGGTACGGGGAGCTGTTTTTT | CASSKAGARYGELFF
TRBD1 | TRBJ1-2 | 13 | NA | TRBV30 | TGTGCCTGGAGTAGAGGGACAGGGAACGGCTACACCTTC | CAWSRGTGNGYTF
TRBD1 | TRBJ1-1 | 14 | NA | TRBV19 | TGTGCCAGTAGACGACAGGGACGGGGCACTGAAGCTTTCTTT | CASRRQGRGTEAFF
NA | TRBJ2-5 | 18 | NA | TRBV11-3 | TGTGCCAGCAGCTTAGGGGTGGGGGGAGTGTCGTACCAAGAGACCCAGTACTTC | CASSLGVGGVSYQETQYF
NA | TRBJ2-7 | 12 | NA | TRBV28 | TGTGCCAGCAGTTTATCAGGGTACGAGCAGTACTTC | CASSLSGYEQYF
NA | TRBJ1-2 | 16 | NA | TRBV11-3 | TGTGCCAGCAGCGAAAGAACAGGGCTCCTAAACTATGGCTACACCTTC | CASSERTGLLNYGYTF
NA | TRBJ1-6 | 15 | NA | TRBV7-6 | TGTGCCAGCAGCCCAGACCTAGGGAGTAATTCACCCCTCCACTTT | CASSPDLGSNSPLHF
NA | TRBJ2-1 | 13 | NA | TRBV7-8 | TGTGCCAGCAGCATATTTCCCTACAATGAGCAGTTCTTC | CASSIFPYNEQFF
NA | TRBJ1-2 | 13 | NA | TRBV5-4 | TGTGCCAGCAGCCTCGGGGGGAGCTATGGCTACACCTTC | CASSLGGSYGYTF
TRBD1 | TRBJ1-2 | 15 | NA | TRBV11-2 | TGTGCCAGCAGCTTCCAGGGGGCGCCGGTCTATGGCTACACCTTC | CASSFQGAPVYGYTF
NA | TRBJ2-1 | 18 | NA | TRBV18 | TGTGCCAGCTCACGTTCCTCTAGGAGACTCCGTTCCTACAATGAGCAGTTCTTC | CASSRSSRRLRSYNEQFF
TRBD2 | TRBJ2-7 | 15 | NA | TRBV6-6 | TGTGCCAGCAGTTACCGGACTAGCGGGGGGGACGAGCAGTACTTC | CASSYRTSGGDEQYF
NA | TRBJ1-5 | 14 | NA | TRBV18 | TGTGCCAGCTCACCCACTCCCCACCAACAGCCCCAGCATTTT | CASSPTPHQQPQHF
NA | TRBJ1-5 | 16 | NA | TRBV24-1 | TGTGCCACCAGTGACGCCGAAGGAGGTAGCAATCAGCCCCAGCATTTT | CATSDAEGGSNQPQHF
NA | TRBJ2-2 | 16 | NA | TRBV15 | TGTGCCACCAGCAGAGATCTAGCGACCAACACCGGGGAGCTGTTTTTT | CATSRDLATNTGELFF
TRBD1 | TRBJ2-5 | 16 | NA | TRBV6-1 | TGTGCCAGCAGTGTTCCCTCGACAGGGTACCAAGAGACCCAGTACTTC | CASSVPSTGYQETQYF
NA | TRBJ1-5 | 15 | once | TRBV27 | TGTGCCAGCAGCCGAGAACAGGGCTTCAATCAGCCCCAGCATTTT | CASSREQGFNQPQHF